The rows below give T cell receptor beta chains drawn from one sample of a study of blood T cell repertoires in COVID-19. Method: immunoSEQ multiplex PCR; TCRdb's copy keeps in-frame clones and lacks some. The sample consists of fewer than 200,000 clones, roughly nine tenths of them appearing once. Sequences were obtained from peripheral blood. Source of these receptors: a young man who had recovered from COVID-19. Each CDR3 is given with its conserved first and last residue. The D gene is left open where the match is weak. Size is stated for part of the rows, as once, few or many counts, or as a class when the clone is expanded.

>NA|TRBV3-1/TRBV3-2|NA|14|TRBJ1-5
TGTGCCAGCAGCCAAGAGGTGGAGGGTCAGCCCCAGCATTTT
CASSQEVEGQPQHF
>NA|TRBV20-1|once|14|TRBJ2-3
TGCAGTGCTAGTCTGGGGGCAAGCGCAGATACGCAGTATTTT
CSASLGASADTQYF
>TRBD1|TRBV6-1|NA|15|TRBJ1-1
TGTGCCAGCAGTGAAGTGCAGGGGGGAATGGCTGAAGCTTTCTTT
CASSEVQGGMAEAFF
>TRBD2|TRBV5-6|NA|18|TRBJ2-2
TGTGCCAGCAGCTTGATGAGCGGGAGGGCCTACGGGACCGGGGAGCTGTTTTTT
CASSLMSGRAYGTGELFF
>TRBD2|TRBV3-1/TRBV3-2|NA|16|TRBJ2-1
TGTGCCAGCAGCGTACGAAGCGGGAGCTCCTACAATGAGCAGTTCTTC
CASSVRSGSSYNEQFF
>NA|TRBV19|NA|15|TRBJ2-2
TGTGCCAGTACAAAGGACAGCGCGAACACCGGGGAGCTGTTTTTT
CASTKDSANTGELFF
>TRBD1|TRBV5-1|NA|15|TRBJ1-4
TGCGCCAGCAGCTCACAGGGGGCTACTAATGAAAAACTGTTTTTT
CASSSQGATNEKLFF
>NA|TRBV30|few|15|TRBJ1-1
TGTGCCTGGAGTGGAGTAGGGGGAAAGGGCACTGAAGCTTTCTTT
CAWSGVGGKGTEAFF
>NA|TRBV19|once|14|TRBJ1-5
TGTGCCAGTACGGAAGGGGTCTGGAATCAGCCCCAGCATTTT
CASTEGVWNQPQHF
>TRBD2|TRBV10-3|NA|16|TRBJ2-1
TGTGCCATCAGTGCTGGTAGCGGGAGTACCTACAATGAGCAGTTCTTC
CAISAGSGSTYNEQFF
>NA|TRBV2|NA|11|TRBJ2-5
TGTGCCAGCAGCTTGCAAGAGACCCAGTACTTC
CASSLQETQYF
>TRBD2|TRBV5-6|once|19|TRBJ2-3
TGTGCCAGCAGCCCCACTAGCGGGAGTGGGAGGTCCGTCACAGATACGCAGTATTTT
CASSPTSGSGRSVTDTQYF
>NA|TRBV29-1|NA|14|TRBJ1-1
TGCAGCGTTTCTAAGGGGGAATTGAACACTGAAGCTTTCTTT
CSVSKGELNTEAFF
>TRBD2|TRBV6-2/TRBV6-3|NA|15|TRBJ2-2
TGTGCCAGCAGTCGAGCGGGAGTTGGAACCGGGGAGCTGTTTTTT
CASSRAGVGTGELFF
>TRBD1|TRBV5-1|once|14|TRBJ2-7
TGCGCCAGCAGCCCTGGGACAGGGGGTCGGGAGCAGTACTTC
CASSPGTGGREQYF
>TRBD2|TRBV28|NA|19|TRBJ2-7
TGTGCCAGCAGCCCTTTTGAGGTTACGGGACTAGCGGAACCCTACGAGCAGTACTTC
CASSPFEVTGLAEPYEQYF
>TRBD1|TRBV6-2/TRBV6-3|NA|15|TRBJ2-5
TGTGCCAGCAGTTCACGACAGGGGGCGCGAGAGACCCAGTACTTC
CASSSRQGARETQYF
>TRBD1|TRBV27|NA|15|TRBJ2-7
TGTGCCAGCAGGGGCCGAGGGACAGCTTCCTACGAGCAGTACTTC
CASRGRGTASYEQYF
>NA|TRBV11-2|NA|14|TRBJ2-7
TGTGCCAGCAGCTTAAACCGACAGTCCTACGAGCAGTACTTC
CASSLNRQSYEQYF
>TRBD1|TRBV5-1|NA|17|TRBJ2-3
TGCGCCAGCAGCTCCGGGACAGGGTTTCCGCGGACAGATACGCAGTATTTT
CASSSGTGFPRTDTQYF
>NA|TRBV5-6|NA|11|TRBJ2-3
TGTGCCAGCGGGGTCCGGGGTACGCAGTATTTT
CASGVRGTQYF
>TRBD2|TRBV19|NA|13|TRBJ2-3
TGTGCCAGTAGACTAGCGGGAGCAGATACGCAGTATTTT
CASRLAGADTQYF
>TRBD1|TRBV7-6|NA|16|TRBJ2-1
TGTGCCAGCACACAACGGCCGGGACAGTCTTACAATGAGCAGTTCTTC
CASTQRPGQSYNEQFF
>NA|TRBV6-2/TRBV6-3|NA|15|TRBJ2-3
TGTGCCAGCAGTTCGGGACTGGGCCTCACAGATACGCAGTATTTT
CASSSGLGLTDTQYF
>TRBD1|TRBV27|NA|14|TRBJ1-1
TGTGCCAGCAGTACAGGACAGGCGAACACTGAAGCTTTCTTT
CASSTGQANTEAFF
>NA|TRBV9|NA|12|TRBJ2-1
TGTGCCAGCAGCGGCGACTTAAGAGAGCAGTTCTTC
CASSGDLREQFF
>NA|TRBV7-9|NA|16|TRBJ2-5
TGTGCCAGCAGCTTTGACCCCACAGGGCTGTGGGAGACCCAGTACTTC
CASSFDPTGLWETQYF
>TRBD1|TRBV19|NA|14|TRBJ2-2
TGTGCCAGTAGTATAACAGGGGAGACCGGGGAGCTGTTTTTT
CASSITGETGELFF
>NA|TRBV7-2|NA|15|TRBJ2-6
TGTGCCAGCAGCTTAGAGCGGTACGGGGCCAACGTCCTGACTTTC
CASSLERYGANVLTF
>TRBD2|TRBV2|NA|17|TRBJ2-1
TGTGCCAGCAGTGAAAGGCTAGCGGGAACCCCCCCCGATGAGCAGTTCTTC
CASSERLAGTPPDEQFF
>NA|TRBV7-9|NA|16|TRBJ1-3
TGTGCCAGCAGCTCTCCGGGACACAGCTCTGGAAACACCATATATTTT
CASSSPGHSSGNTIYF
>TRBD2|TRBV30|NA|14|TRBJ2-1
TGTGCCTGGAGTGGACTAGCGGGAATCGGTGAGCAGTTCTTC
CAWSGLAGIGEQFF
>TRBD1|TRBV14|NA|15|TRBJ2-5
TGTGCCAGCAGCCAAGTTAGGGGGCTGTCGGAGACCCAGTACTTC
CASSQVRGLSETQYF
>TRBD2|TRBV24-1|NA|15|TRBJ2-5
TGTGCCACCAGTGATCCAGCGGGGCCTAGGGAGACCCAGTACTTC
CATSDPAGPRETQYF
>NA|TRBV19|NA|13|TRBJ2-7
TGTGCCAGTATCTTGGAGGAACCCTACGAGCAGTACTTC
CASILEEPYEQYF
>TRBD2|TRBV9|NA|16|TRBJ2-7
TGTGCCAGCAGCAACAGCGGGAGAAGCTCCCCCTACGAGCAGTACTTC
CASSNSGRSSPYEQYF
>NA|TRBV7-2|NA|14|TRBJ1-3
TGTGCCAGCAGGGAACAGGGCTCTGGAAACACCATATATTTT
CASREQGSGNTIYF
>TRBD2|TRBV9|NA|16|TRBJ2-2
TGTGCCAGCAGCGTCCTAGCGGACCCGAACACCGGGGAGCTGTTTTTT
CASSVLADPNTGELFF
>TRBD2|TRBV9|NA|16|TRBJ2-3
TGTGCCAGCAGCCCCCTAGCGGGAGGGTTACCAGATACGCAGTATTTT
CASSPLAGGLPDTQYF
>TRBD2|TRBV11-3|NA|16|TRBJ2-3
TGTGCCAGCAGCTTAGGACTAGCGGGAGGCACAGATACGCAGTATTTT
CASSLGLAGGTDTQYF
>TRBD1|TRBV7-2|NA|16|TRBJ1-1
TGTGCCAGCAGCCCGACGATCGGACAGGTCTTCTCTGAAGCTTTCTTT
CASSPTIGQVFSEAFF
>NA|TRBV19|NA|15|TRBJ2-4
TGTGCCAGTAGTATCGACAGATTAGCCAAAAACATTCAGTACTTC
CASSIDRLAKNIQYF
>TRBD1|TRBV5-3|few|19|TRBJ1-6
TGTGCCAGAAGCTTGAATTGGACAGGGAGCCCCAGGGGTAATTCACCCCTCCACTTT
CARSLNWTGSPRGNSPLHF
>TRBD1|TRBV6-1|once|15|TRBJ1-5
TGTGCCAGCAGCACCGGGACAGGGGGTAATCAGCCCCAGCATTTT
CASSTGTGGNQPQHF
>NA|TRBV4-1|NA|17|TRBJ2-1
TGCGCCAGCAGCCAAACGGACATGGGGCTAACCTACAATGAGCAGTTCTTC
CASSQTDMGLTYNEQFF
>NA|TRBV19|NA|16|TRBJ2-3
TGTGCCAGTAGCCTCCACCCCCAACTAGGGACAGATACGCAGTATTTT
CASSLHPQLGTDTQYF